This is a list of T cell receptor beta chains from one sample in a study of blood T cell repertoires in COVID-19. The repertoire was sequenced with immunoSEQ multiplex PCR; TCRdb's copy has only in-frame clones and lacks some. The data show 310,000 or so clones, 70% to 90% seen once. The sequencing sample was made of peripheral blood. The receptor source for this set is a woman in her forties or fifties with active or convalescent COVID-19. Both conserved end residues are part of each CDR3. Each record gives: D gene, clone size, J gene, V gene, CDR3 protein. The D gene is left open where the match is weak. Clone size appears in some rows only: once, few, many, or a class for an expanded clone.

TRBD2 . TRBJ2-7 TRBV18 CASSPPNAGATYEQYF
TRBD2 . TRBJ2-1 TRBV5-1 CASSPGLAGENEQFF
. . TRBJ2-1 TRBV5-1 CASSLRSGQPDEQFF
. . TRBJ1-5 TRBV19 CASSTAGNQPQHF
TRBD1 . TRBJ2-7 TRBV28 CASSPPSGTGSYEQYF
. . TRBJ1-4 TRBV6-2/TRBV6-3 CASSRGGADEKLFF
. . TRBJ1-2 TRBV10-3 CAIPPAGPNYGYTF
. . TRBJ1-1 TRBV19 CASSLVGGTEAFF
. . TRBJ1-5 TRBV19 CASAGWDQPQHF
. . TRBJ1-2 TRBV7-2 CASGRTGLGYTF
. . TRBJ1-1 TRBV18 CASSLMDSLNTEAFF
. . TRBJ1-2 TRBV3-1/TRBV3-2 CASSQELTARIGYTF
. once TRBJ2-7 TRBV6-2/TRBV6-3 CASSDYSYEQYF
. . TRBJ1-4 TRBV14 CASSHSERRSNEKLFF
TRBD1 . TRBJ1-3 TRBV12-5 CASGFRGRQGFQSAISGNTIYF
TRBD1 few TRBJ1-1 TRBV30 CAWSTGTGDTEAFF
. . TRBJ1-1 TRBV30 CAFTDILNTEAFF
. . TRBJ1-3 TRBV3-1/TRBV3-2 CASTFGRVGNTIYF
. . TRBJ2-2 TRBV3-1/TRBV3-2 CASSREPSNTGELFF
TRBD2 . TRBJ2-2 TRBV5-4 CASSFSGLDTGELFF
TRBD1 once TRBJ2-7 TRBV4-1 CASSQRTGTYEQYF
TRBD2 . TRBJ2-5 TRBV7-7 CASSLEHGGAQYF
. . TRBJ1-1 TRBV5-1 CASSLQGGNTEAFF
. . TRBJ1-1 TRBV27 CASSLSPGAANTEAFF
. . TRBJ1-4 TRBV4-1 CASSQAGMGTNEKLFF
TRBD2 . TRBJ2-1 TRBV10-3 CAIRAGGNNEQFF
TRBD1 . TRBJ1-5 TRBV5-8 CASSLVRGRRKNQPQHF
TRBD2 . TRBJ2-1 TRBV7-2 CASSPRLGTRVDEQFF
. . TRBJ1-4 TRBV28 CASGLGGLNEKLFF
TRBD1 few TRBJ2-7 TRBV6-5 CASSPRQGIEQYF
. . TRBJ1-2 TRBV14 CASSQDATGYFNYGYTF
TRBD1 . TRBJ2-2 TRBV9 CASSSKTGYTGELFF
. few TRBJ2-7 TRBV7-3 CASSLRLGLQYEQYF
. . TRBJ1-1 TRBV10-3 CAISAYRETEAFF
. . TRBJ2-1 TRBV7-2 CASSLATADNEQFF
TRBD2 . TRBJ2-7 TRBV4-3 CASSQGSGNAYEQYF
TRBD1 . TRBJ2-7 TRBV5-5 CASSWGQGAYEQYF
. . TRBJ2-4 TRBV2 CASKSRGGVGSGNIQYF